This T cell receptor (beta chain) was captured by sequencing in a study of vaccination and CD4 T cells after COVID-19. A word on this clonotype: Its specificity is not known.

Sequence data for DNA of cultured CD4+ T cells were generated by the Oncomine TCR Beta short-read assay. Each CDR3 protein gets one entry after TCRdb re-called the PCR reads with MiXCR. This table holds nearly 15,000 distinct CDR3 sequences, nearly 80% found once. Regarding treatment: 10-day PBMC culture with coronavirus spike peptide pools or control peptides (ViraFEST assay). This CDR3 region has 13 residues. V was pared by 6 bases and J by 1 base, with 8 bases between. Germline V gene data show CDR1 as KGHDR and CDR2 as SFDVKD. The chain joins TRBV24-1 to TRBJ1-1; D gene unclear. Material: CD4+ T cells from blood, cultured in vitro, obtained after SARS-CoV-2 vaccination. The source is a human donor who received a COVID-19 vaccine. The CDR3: CATSKPGNTEAFF. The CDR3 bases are TGTGCCACCAGTAAGCCGGGGAACACTGAAGCTTTCTTT.